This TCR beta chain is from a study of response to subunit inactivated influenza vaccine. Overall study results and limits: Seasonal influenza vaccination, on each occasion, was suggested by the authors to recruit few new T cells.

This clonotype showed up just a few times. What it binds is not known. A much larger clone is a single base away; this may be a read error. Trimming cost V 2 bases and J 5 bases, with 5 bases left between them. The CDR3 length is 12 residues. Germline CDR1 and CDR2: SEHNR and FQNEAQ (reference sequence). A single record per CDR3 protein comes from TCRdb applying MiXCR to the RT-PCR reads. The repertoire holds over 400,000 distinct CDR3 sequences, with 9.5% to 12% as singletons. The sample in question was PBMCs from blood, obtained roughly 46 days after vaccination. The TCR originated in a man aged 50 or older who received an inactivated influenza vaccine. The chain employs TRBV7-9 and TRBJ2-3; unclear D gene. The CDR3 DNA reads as TGTGCCAGCAGCTTATACAGAGATACGCAGTATTTT. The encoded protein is CASSLYRDTQYF.